This TCR beta chain stems from a study of blood T cell repertoires in COVID-19. Authors' processing steps: The assay estimated nucleated cells by amplifying reference gene primers. Generated by immunoSEQ multiplex PCR, the TCRdb table keeps only in-frame clones and is missing some. That table furnishes V, J and clone size, whereas the DNA furnished D and trimming. The sample includes around 91,000 clones, about four fifths of them seen just once. Germline CDR1 reads SGHTA; CDR2 reads FQGTGA. The CDR3 has 14 amino acids. The V gene lost 3 bases and the J gene lost 5 bases, with 13 bases spanning the gap.

The sequenced material came from peripheral blood. The V and J genes are TRBV7-3 and TRBJ1-1; maybe TRBD1 (6 bases). This clonotype was obtained from a woman older than 75 with active or convalescent COVID-19. The CDR3: CASSFSRGSTEAFF. As DNA, the CDR3 is TGTGCCAGCAGCTTTAGCAGGGGATCGACTGAAGCTTTCTTT. Variable domain in full (rest from reference TRBV7-3 and TRBJ1-1): GAGVSQTPSNKVTEKGKYVELRCDPISGHTALYWYRQSLGQGPEFLIYFQGTGAADDSGLPNDRFFAVRPEGSVSTLKIQRTERGDSAVYLCASSFSRGSTEAFFGQGTRLTVV.